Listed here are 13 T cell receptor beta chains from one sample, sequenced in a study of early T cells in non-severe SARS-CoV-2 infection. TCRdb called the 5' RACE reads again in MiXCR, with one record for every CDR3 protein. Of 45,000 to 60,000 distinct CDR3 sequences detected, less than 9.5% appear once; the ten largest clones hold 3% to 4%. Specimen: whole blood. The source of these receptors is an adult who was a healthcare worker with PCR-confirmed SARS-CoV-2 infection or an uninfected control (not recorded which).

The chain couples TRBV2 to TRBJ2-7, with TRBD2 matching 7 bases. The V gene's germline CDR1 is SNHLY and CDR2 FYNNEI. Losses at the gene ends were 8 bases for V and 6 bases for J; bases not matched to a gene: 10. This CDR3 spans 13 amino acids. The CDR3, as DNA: TGTGCCAGCTCTTGGGCTAGCGGCGGCGAGCAGTACTTC. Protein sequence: CASSWASGGEQYF. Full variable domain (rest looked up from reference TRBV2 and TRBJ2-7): EPEVTQTPSHQVTQMGQEVILRCVPISNHLYFYWYRQILGQKVEFLVSFYNNEISEKSEIFDDQFSVERPDGSNFTLKIRSTKLEDSAMYFCASSWASGGEQYFGPGTRLTVT.

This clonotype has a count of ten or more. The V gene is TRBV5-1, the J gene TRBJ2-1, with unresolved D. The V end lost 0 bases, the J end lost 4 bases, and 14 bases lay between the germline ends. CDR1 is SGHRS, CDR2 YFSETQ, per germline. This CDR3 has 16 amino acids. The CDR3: CASSLEAGMGYNEQFF. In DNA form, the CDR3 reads TGCGCCAGCAGCTTGGAGGCAGGAATGGGGTACAATGAGCAGTTCTTC. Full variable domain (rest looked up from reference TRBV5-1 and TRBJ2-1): KAGVTQTPRYLIKTRGQQVTLSCSPISGHRSVSWYQQTPGQGLQFLFEYFSETQRNKGNFPGRFSGRQFSNSRSEMNVSTLELGDSALYLCASSLEAGMGYNEQFFGPGTRLTVL.

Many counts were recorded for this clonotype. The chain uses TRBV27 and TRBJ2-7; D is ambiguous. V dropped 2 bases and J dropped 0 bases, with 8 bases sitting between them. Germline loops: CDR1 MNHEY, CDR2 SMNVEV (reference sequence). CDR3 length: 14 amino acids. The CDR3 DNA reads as TGTGCCAGCAGTTTAAGGTCGAGCTCCTACGAGCAGTACTTC. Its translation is CASSLRSSSYEQYF.

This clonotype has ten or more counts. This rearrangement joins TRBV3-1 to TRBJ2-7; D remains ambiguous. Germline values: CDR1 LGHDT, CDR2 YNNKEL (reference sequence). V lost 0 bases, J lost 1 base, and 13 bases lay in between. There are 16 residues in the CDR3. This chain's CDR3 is CASSQEPGRLSYEQYF. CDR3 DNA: TGTGCCAGCAGCCAAGAACCGGGTCGCCTTTCCTACGAGCAGTACTTC.

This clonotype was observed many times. CDR3 in amino acids: CAWRLTTVTGNTIYF. CDR3 bases: TGTGCCTGGAGGTTAACGACAGTTACTGGAAACACCATATATTTT. The chain combines TRBV30 with TRBJ1-3, with TRBD1 as a possible D gene (5 bases). V was cut by 3 bases and J by 2 bases, with 14 bases left in between. From germline, CDR1 is GTSNPN and CDR2 SVGIG (reference sequence). The CDR3 extends over 15 amino acids.

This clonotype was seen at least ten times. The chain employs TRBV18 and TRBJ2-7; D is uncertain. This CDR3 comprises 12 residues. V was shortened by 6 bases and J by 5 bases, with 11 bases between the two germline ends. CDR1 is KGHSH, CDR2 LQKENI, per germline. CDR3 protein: CASSPHANEQYF. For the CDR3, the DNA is TGTGCCAGCTCCCCGCACGCGAACGAGCAGTACTTC.

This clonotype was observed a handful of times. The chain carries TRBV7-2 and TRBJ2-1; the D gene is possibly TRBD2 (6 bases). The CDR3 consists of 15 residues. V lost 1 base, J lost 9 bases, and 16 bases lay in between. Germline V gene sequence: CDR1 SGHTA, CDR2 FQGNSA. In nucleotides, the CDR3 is TGTGCCAGCAGCTTAGAGCCGGGACTTCTGGGTGAGCAGTTCTTC. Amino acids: CASSLEPGLLGEQFF.

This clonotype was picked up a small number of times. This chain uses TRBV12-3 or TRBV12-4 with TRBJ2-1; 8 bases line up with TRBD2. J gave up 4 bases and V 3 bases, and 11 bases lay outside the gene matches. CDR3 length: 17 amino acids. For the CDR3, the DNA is TGTGCCAGCAGTTTGCGGAAATCGGGACTAGAGTACAATGAGCAGTTCTTC. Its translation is CASSLRKSGLEYNEQFF.

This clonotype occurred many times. In DNA, the CDR3 is TGCGCCAGCAGCCAAGATGAACGGGGCCGAGAGACCCAGTACTTC. It is translated as CASSQDERGRETQYF. The V and J genes are TRBV4-1 and TRBJ2-5; D may match TRBD1 or TRBD2 (5 bases each). CDR3 length: 15 amino acids. With 0 bases removed from V and 4 bases from J, the gap between germline ends came to 12 bases. Germline V gene lookup returns CDR1 MGHRA and CDR2 YSYEKL.

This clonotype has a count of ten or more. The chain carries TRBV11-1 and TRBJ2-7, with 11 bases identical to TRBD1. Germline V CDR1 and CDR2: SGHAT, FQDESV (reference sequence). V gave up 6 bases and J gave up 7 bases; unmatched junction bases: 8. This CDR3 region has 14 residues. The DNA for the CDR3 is TGTGCCAGCAGTCCCAACCGGGACAGGGGGGAGCAGTACTTC. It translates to CASSPNRDRGEQYF.

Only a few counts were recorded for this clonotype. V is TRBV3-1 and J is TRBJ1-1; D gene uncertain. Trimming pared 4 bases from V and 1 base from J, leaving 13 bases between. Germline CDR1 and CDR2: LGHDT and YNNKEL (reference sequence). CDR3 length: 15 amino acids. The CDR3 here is CASSPERRTNTEAFF. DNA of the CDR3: TGTGCCAGCAGCCCCGAGAGGAGGACGAACACTGAAGCTTTCTTT.

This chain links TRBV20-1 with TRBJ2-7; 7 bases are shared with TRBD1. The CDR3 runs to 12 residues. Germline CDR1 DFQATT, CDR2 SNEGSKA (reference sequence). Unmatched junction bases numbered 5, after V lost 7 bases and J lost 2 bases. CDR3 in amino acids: CSVWTGAYEQYF. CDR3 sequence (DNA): TGCAGTGTATGGACAGGAGCCTACGAGCAGTACTTC.

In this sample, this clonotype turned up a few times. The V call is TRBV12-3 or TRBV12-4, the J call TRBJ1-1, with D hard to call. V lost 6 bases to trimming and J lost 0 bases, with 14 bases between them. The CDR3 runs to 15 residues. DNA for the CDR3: TGTGCCAGCAGCGGGCTGACCCTCATGAACACTGAAGCTTTCTTT. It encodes CASSGLTLMNTEAFF.